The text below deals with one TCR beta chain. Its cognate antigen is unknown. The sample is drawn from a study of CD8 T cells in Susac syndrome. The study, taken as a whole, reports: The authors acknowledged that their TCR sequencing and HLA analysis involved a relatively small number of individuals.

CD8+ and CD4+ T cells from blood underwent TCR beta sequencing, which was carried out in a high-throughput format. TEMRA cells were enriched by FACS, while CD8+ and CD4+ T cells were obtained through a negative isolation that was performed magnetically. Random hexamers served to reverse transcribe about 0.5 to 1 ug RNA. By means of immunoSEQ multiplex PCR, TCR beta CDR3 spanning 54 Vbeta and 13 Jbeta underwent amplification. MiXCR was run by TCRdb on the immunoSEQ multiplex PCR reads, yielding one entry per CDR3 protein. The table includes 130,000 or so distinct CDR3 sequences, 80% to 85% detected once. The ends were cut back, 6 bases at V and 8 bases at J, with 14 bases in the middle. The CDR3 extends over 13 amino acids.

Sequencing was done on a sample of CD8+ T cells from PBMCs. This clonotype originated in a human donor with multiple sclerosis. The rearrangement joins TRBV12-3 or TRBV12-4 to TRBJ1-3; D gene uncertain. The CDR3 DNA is TGTGCCAGCAGGGCAGGTTTGGTTGACACCATATATTTT. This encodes CASRAGLVDTIYF.